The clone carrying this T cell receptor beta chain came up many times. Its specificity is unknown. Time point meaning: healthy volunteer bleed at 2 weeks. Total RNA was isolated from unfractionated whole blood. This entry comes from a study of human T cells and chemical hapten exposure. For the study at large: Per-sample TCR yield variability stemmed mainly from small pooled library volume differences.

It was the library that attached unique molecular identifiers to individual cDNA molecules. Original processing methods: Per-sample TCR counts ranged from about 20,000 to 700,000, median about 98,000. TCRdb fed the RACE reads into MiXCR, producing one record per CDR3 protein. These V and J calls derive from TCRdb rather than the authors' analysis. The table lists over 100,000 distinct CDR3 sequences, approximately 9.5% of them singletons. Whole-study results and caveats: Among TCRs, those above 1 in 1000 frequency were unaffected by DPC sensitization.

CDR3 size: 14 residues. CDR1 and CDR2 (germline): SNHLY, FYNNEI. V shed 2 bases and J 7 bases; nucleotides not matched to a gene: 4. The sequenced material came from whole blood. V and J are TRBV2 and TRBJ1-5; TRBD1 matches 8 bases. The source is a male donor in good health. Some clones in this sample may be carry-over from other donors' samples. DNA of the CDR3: TGTGCCAGCAGTGAACCAGGGGGCTTACAGCCCCAGCATTTT. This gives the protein CASSEPGGLQPQHF.